The 30 T cell receptor beta chains below were found in one sample sequenced in a study of blood T cell repertoires in COVID-19. This table comes from immunoSEQ multiplex PCR, and its TCRdb copy is limited to in-frame clones, with some not included. The data hold 180,000 or so clones, with 60% to 85% observed a single time. Sequences were obtained from peripheral blood. The receptors were sampled from a woman aged 50 to 60 with active or convalescent COVID-19.

V and J are TRBV4-3 and TRBJ2-3; TRBD2 matches 14 bases. CDR1 and CDR2 from the germline V gene are LGHNA and YSLEER. V lost 1 base to trimming and J lost 4 bases; unmatched junction nucleotides: 7. The CDR3 totals 18 residues. CDR3 in amino acids: CASSQGLAGGQSADTQYF. CDR3 DNA: TGCGCCAGCAGCCAAGGACTAGCGGGGGGGCAAAGCGCAGATACGCAGTATTTT.

The CDR3 region has the DNA TGTGCCAGCAGTTACCTGCCTCAGGATAATTCACCCCTCCACTTT. Encoded protein: CASSYLPQDNSPLHF. This chain connects TRBV6-5 to TRBJ1-6; D gene ambiguous. The CDR3 spans 15 residues. V was shortened by 2 bases and J by 5 bases, with 10 bases between the two germline ends. The germline V gene encodes CDR1 MNHEY and CDR2 SVGAGI.

The chain joins TRBV6-5 to TRBJ2-7, with D possibly TRBD2 on 5 matching bases. The CDR3 is made up of 15 amino acids. Between the trimmed V and J ends, which lost 2 bases and 3 bases, there was a span of 14 bases. Germline V gene sequence: CDR1 MNHEY, CDR2 SVGAGI. In DNA, the CDR3 is TGTGCCAGCAGTTACGCTGGCACTAGGAGCTACGAGCAGTACTTC. It encodes CASSYAGTRSYEQYF.

The gene calls are TRBV19 and TRBJ1-5, with TRBD1 matching 9 bases. CDR1 is LNHDA, CDR2 SQIVND, per germline (reference sequence). V shed 6 bases and J 7 bases; nucleotides not matched to a gene: 10. The CDR3 consists of 15 residues. The CDR3: CASSVQGAPGQPQHF. The CDR3 DNA sequence: TGTGCCAGTAGCGTACAGGGGGCGCCAGGACAGCCCCAGCATTTT.

This clone was detected once. The chain recombines TRBV18 with TRBJ2-5; 13 bases map to TRBD2. Germline V gene sequence: CDR1 KGHSH, CDR2 LQKENI. CDR3 size: 16 residues. The V gene end was trimmed by 4 bases and the J gene end by 5 bases; junction bases not matched to a gene: 7. The CDR3 DNA follows: TGTGCCAGCTCACGGGGACTAGCGGGGTCTGGGGAGACCCAGTACTTC. Protein sequence: CASSRGLAGSGETQYF.

This clone was seen only once. The V and J genes are TRBV7-2 and TRBJ2-1, with D possibly being TRBD2 (6 bases). This CDR3 comprises 17 residues. Germline CDR1 SGHTA, CDR2 FQGNSA. Trimming cost V 1 base and J 7 bases, with 20 bases left between them. The CDR3 bases are TGTGCCAGCAGCTTAGTGGGACTGGTAGGAATTGGGAATGAGCAGTTCTTC. It is translated as CASSLVGLVGIGNEQFF.

This clone was counted once. The gene calls are TRBV5-5 and TRBJ2-6; D might be TRBD1 (6 bases). Germline CDR1 SGHKS, CDR2 YYEKEE (reference sequence). V was trimmed by 5 bases and J by 0 bases, leaving 15 bases between them. The CDR3 extends over 17 amino acids. This CDR3 is CASSIVWDNSGANVLTF. CDR3 nucleotides: TGTGCCAGCAGTATTGTATGGGACAACTCTGGGGCCAACGTCCTGACTTTC.

The chain combines TRBV4-3 with TRBJ2-2; 12 bases line up with TRBD2. The CDR3 length is 18 residues. Germline V lookup: CDR1 LGHNA, CDR2 YSLEER. The trim removed 1 base at V and 6 bases at J, leaving 9 bases unmatched. The CDR3 DNA reads as TGCGCCAGCAGCCAAGCCGTTCTAGCGGGAGGGCCGGCCGGGGAGCTGTTTTTT. Residues: CASSQAVLAGGPAGELFF.

The count of this clone is one. The chain has TRBV7-2 and TRBJ1-5; 10 positions agree with TRBD1. The CDR3 sequence is 16 residues long. V trimming: 3 bases; J trimming: 2 bases; junction bases outside the gene matches: 4. CDR1 and CDR2 (germline): SGHTA, FQGNSA. This CDR3 reads CASSLGQGMGNQPQHF. In DNA, the CDR3 is TGTGCCAGCAGCTTGGGACAGGGGATGGGCAATCAGCCCCAGCATTTT. Combining the CDR3 with reference TRBV7-2 and TRBJ1-5 gives the whole variable domain GAGVSQSPSNKVTEKGKDVELRCDPISGHTALYWYRQSLGQGLEFLIYFQGNSAPDKSGLPSDRFSAERTGGSVSTLTIQRTQQEDSAVYLCASSLGQGMGNQPQHFGDGTRLSIL.

The V and J genes are TRBV5-5 and TRBJ2-5, with TRBD1 as a possible D gene (6 bases). CDR3 length: 14 residues. CDR1 is SGHKS and CDR2 is YYEKEE in the germline V gene (reference sequence). Trimming removed 0 bases at V and 4 bases at J, with 10 bases between. The CDR3: CASSLGQGRETQYF. CDR3 sequence (DNA): TGTGCCAGCAGCTTGGGGCAGGGGAGAGAGACCCAGTACTTC.

Regarding this clone: The sample carries other DNA sequences with the same CDR3. The CDR3 loop is CASSYSRQGGQPQHF. The DNA for the CDR3 is TGTGCCAGCAGTTACTCCCGACAGGGTGGTCAGCCCCAGCATTTT. The rearrangement joins TRBV6-5 to TRBJ1-5; 7 positions agree with TRBD1. V shed 0 bases and J 6 bases; nucleotides not matched to a gene: 5. The germline V gene has CDR1 MNHEY and CDR2 SVGAGI. This CDR3 spans 15 amino acids.

This sequence joins TRBV28 and TRBJ1-2, with D maybe TRBD1 (5 bases). The CDR3 is 13 residues long. CDR1 is MDHEN and CDR2 is SYDVKM in the germline V gene. The germline V and J ends were trimmed by 7 bases and 4 bases, with 13 bases remaining between them. The CDR3 sequence is CASTSRVGYGYTF. For the CDR3, the DNA is TGTGCCAGCACGTCCAGGGTGGGCTATGGCTACACCTTC.

This chain uses TRBV7-2 with TRBJ2-3, with 7 bases identical to TRBD2. CDR1 SGHTA and CDR2 FQGNSA come from the germline V gene. J was trimmed by 3 bases and V by 1 base; bases with no gene match: 10. CDR3 length equals 17 residues. The CDR3 DNA is TGTGCCAGCAGCTTAGGACTAGGGGAGGGCCCTACAGATACGCAGTATTTT. It translates to CASSLGLGEGPTDTQYF.

The sample holds a few counts of this clone. The rearrangement uses TRBV6-5 and TRBJ2-2; perhaps TRBD1 as D (5 bases). The CDR3 is 14 residues long. Trimming cost V 4 bases and J 1 base, with 7 bases left between them. Germline CDR1 MNHEY, CDR2 SVGAGI. The chain's CDR3 is CASSFQGNTGELFF. CDR3 nucleotide sequence: TGTGCCAGCAGTTTTCAGGGGAACACCGGGGAGCTGTTTTTT.

The chain joins TRBV27 to TRBJ2-1; no reliable D call. V lost 9 bases to trimming and J lost 5 bases, with 20 bases between them. There are 15 residues in the CDR3. Germline CDR1 reads MNHEY; CDR2 reads SMNVEV (reference sequence). In DNA, the CDR3 is TGTGCCAGTTCTAGGAGACCGGTAGAACACAATGAGCAGTTCTTC. Its translation: CASSRRPVEHNEQFF.

This chain joins TRBV24-1 and TRBJ2-7; D gene unclear. V was trimmed by 7 bases and J by 3 bases, leaving 12 bases between them. The V gene's germline CDR1 is KGHDR and CDR2 SFDVKD. The CDR3 has 13 residues. This CDR3 reads CATSPAGRYEQYF. The CDR3 region has the DNA TGTGCCACCAGCCCAGCAGGTCGCTACGAGCAGTACTTC.

The count of this clone is one. V gene TRBV5-1 combines with J gene TRBJ2-3; D call uncertain. The CDR3 sequence is 16 residues long. The V end lost 1 base, the J end lost 0 bases, and 12 bases lay between the germline ends. In germline, CDR1 is SGHRS, CDR2 YFSETQ. CDR3 amino acids: CASSLYGGLSTDTQYF. In nucleotides, the CDR3 is TGCGCCAGCAGCTTGTACGGCGGTCTTAGCACAGATACGCAGTATTTT.

CDR3 sequence reads: CASSQEVNRGTAGYTF. The CDR3 region has the DNA TGCGCCAGCAGCCAGGAGGTCAACAGGGGCACGGCTGGCTACACCTTC. This chain links TRBV4-3 with TRBJ1-2; 7 nucleotides agree with TRBD1. V lost 3 bases and J lost 7; bases outside the gene matches: 14. The CDR3 spans 16 residues. Germline lookup yields CDR1 LGHNA and CDR2 YSLEER.

The rearrangement links TRBV6-5 to TRBJ2-7, with 7 positions matching TRBD1. The CDR3 is 15 residues long. The V and J ends lost 0 bases and 2 bases, in that order; junction bases with no gene match: 4. The V gene's germline CDR1 is MNHEY and CDR2 SVGAGI. The CDR3 DNA sequence: TGTGCCAGCAGTTACTCCAAGGGGGCGACCTACGAGCAGTACTTC. Its protein is CASSYSKGATYEQYF.

The gene calls are TRBV29-1 and TRBJ1-1; 9 bases are shared with TRBD1. Germline V gene data show CDR1 as SQVTM and CDR2 as ANQGSEA. The CDR3 has 14 amino acids. V dropped 7 bases and J dropped 1; count of bases not matched to a gene: 7. CDR3 coding DNA: TGCAGCGCCCTCGACAGGGGGGAGAACACTGAAGCTTTCTTT. It specifies CSALDRGENTEAFF. The complete variable domain, with remaining parts taken from reference TRBV29-1 and TRBJ1-1, reads SAVISQKPSRDICQRGTSLTIQCQVDSQVTMMFWYRQQPGQSLTLIATANQGSEATYESGFVIDKFPISRPNLTFSTLTVSNMSPEDSSIYLCSALDRGENTEAFFGQGTRLTVV.

The V gene is TRBV27, the J gene TRBJ1-5, with 9 bases matching TRBD1. The ends lost 6 bases at V and 2 bases at J; junction bases unmatched: 8. Germline-derived CDR1 and CDR2 are MNHEY and SMNVEV (reference sequence). The CDR3 extends over 16 amino acids. The CDR3 region is CASSLQGALGNQPQHF. CDR3 DNA: TGTGCCAGCAGCCTACAGGGGGCCCTGGGCAATCAGCCCCAGCATTTT.

The chain has TRBV20-1 and TRBJ1-1; tentative D call: TRBD1 (6 bases). Germline lookup yields CDR1 DFQATT and CDR2 SNEGSKA (reference sequence). The CDR3 covers 11 residues. V was clipped by 6 bases and J by 11 bases, with 16 bases between them. The DNA for the CDR3 is TGCAGTGCACCTCGGGAGGGGGTTGCTTTCTTT. This gives the protein CSAPREGVAFF.

This clone was detected ten times or more. V and J are TRBV29-1 and TRBJ2-4, with a possible D match to TRBD1 (5 bases). This CDR3 is 13 amino acids long. Per germline, CDR1 SQVTM and CDR2 ANQGSEA. V was shortened by 7 bases and J by 4 bases, with 14 bases between the two germline ends. CDR3 amino acids: CSALDKLKNIQYF. CDR3 coding DNA: TGCAGCGCCTTGGACAAGTTGAAAAACATTCAGTACTTC.

This clone showed up just a few times. CDR3 in DNA: TGTGCCAGCAGAAGGACAGGAAATAATTCACCCCTCCACTTT. This translates into CASRRTGNNSPLHF. The chain joins TRBV6-5 to TRBJ1-6, with 7 bases lining up with TRBD1. The CDR3 runs to 14 residues. Germline V CDR1 and CDR2: MNHEY, SVGAGI. The V segment lost 6 bases and the J segment 5 bases; nucleotides outside the gene matches: 4.

The genes are TRBV5-5 and TRBJ1-4, with D unclear. The CDR3 runs to 13 residues. Germline V gene lookup returns CDR1 SGHKS and CDR2 YYEKEE (reference sequence). The V gene lost 4 bases and the J gene lost 0 bases, with 4 bases spanning the gap. The CDR3 sequence: CASSPATNEKLFF. The CDR3 region has the DNA TGTGCCAGCAGCCCTGCAACTAATGAAAAACTGTTTTTT.

The chain joins TRBV7-3 to TRBJ1-1, with a weak D call TRBD1 (6 bases). The CDR3 is 13 residues long. Trimming cost V 2 bases and J 10 bases, with 14 bases left between them. Germline CDR1 SGHTA, CDR2 FQGTGA. CDR3 region: CASSLGGSVTAFF. CDR3 coding DNA: TGTGCCAGCAGCTTAGGGGGCAGTGTGACAGCTTTCTTT.

This chain uses TRBV5-6 with TRBJ2-7, with 8 bases fitting TRBD1. Trimming cost V 4 bases and J 3 bases; bases outside gene matches: 12. This CDR3 comprises 16 residues. Germline CDR1 is SGHDT and CDR2 is YYEEEE. The CDR3 coding sequence is TGTGCCAGCAGCCCCTATGGCACAGGGGGTCTCTACGAGCAGTACTTC. Translation gives CASSPYGTGGLYEQYF. Full variable domain (missing parts from reference TRBV5-6 and TRBJ2-7): DAGVTQSPTHLIKTRGQQVTLRCSPKSGHDTVSWYQQALGQGPQFIFQYYEEEERQRGNFPDRFSGHQFPNYSSELNVNALLLGDSALYLCASSPYGTGGLYEQYFGPGTRLTVT.

The chain links TRBV7-3 to TRBJ2-7; 8 bases agree with TRBD2. The CDR3 runs to 15 residues. Germline-derived CDR1 and CDR2 are SGHTA and FQGTGA. Unmatched junction bases numbered 6, after V lost 5 bases and J lost 0 bases. The CDR3 DNA reads TGTGCCAGCAGCCTCACGGGAGGGAGCTCCTACGAGCAGTACTTC. Residues: CASSLTGGSSYEQYF.

This clone has just a few counts. The chain joins TRBV6-6 to TRBJ2-2, with 8 bases aligning to TRBD1. Per the germline V gene, CDR1 is MNHNY and CDR2 is SVGAGI (reference sequence). The V segment lost 7 bases and the J segment 5 bases; nucleotides outside the gene matches: 9. The CDR3 is 15 amino acids. CDR3 loop: CASNHARGPTGELFF. The CDR3 DNA sequence: TGTGCCAGCAATCACGCCAGGGGGCCGACCGGGGAGCTGTTTTTT.

The rearrangement uses TRBV7-2 and TRBJ1-2; 7 bases are shared with TRBD1. Unmatched junction bases numbered 8, after V lost 5 bases and J lost 5 bases. The CDR3 extends over 14 amino acids. CDR1 is SGHTA and CDR2 is FQGNSA in the germline V gene. In nucleotides, the CDR3 is TGTGCCAGCAGCCCGACGACAGGGAGATATGGCTACACCTTC. This codes for CASSPTTGRYGYTF. Looking up the rest from reference TRBV7-2 and TRBJ1-2 gives the full variable domain: GAGVSQSPSNKVTEKGKDVELRCDPISGHTALYWYRQSLGQGLEFLIYFQGNSAPDKSGLPSDRFSAERTGGSVSTLTIQRTQQEDSAVYLCASSPTTGRYGYTFGSGTRLTVV.